This T cell receptor (beta chain) is drawn from a study of cytomegalovirus exposure and HLA in healthy donors. Findings of the study overall: Highly shared variants forming one cluster were likely a sequencing artifact.

Donors consisted of healthy bone marrow donors. With 60 Vbeta and 13 Jbeta primers, the PCR was carried out. The data were produced by immunoSEQ multiplex PCR, yet TCRdb's version contains in-frame clones alone and is incomplete. The data hold about 110,000 clones, with over 70% observed a single time. For this clone: Antigen: not known.

Specimen: PBMCs. The TCR comes from a female donor in good health and CMV-seronegative.

CDR3 amino acids: CSVERGLNTEAFF. DNA for the CDR3: TGCAGCGTTGAGCGGGGGTTGAACACTGAAGCTTTCTTT. The V call is TRBV29-1, the J call TRBJ1-1; maybe TRBD1 (5 bases). CDR3 length: 13 residues. Trimming left V 3 bases short and J 0 bases short, with 8 bases between. The germline gives CDR1 SQVTM, CDR2 ANQGSEA.